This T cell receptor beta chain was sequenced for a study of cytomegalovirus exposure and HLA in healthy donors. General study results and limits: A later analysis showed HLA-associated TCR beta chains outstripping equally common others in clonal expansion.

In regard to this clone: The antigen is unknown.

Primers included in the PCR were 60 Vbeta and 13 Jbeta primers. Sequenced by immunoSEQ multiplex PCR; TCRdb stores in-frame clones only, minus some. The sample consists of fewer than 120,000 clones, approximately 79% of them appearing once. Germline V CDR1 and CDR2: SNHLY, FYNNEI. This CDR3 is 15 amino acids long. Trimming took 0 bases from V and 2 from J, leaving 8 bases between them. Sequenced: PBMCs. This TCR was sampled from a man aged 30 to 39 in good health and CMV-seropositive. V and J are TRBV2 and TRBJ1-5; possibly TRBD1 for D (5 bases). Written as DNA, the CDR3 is TGTGCCAGCAGTGAAGCGGGACTGGGCAATCAGCCCCAGCATTTT. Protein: CASSEAGLGNQPQHF.